A selection of T cell receptor beta chains follows, all from one sample in a study of blood T cells in healthy people across ages. TCRdb fed the 5' RACE reads into MiXCR, producing one record per CDR3 protein. This repertoire shows over 700,000 distinct CDR3 sequences, 25% found once; its top ten account for 9.4%. This sample also belongs to another study, concerning T cells of mothers and their children.

The sample taken for sequencing was blood. Receptors originate from a boy between 10 and 17 years old in good health. Both conserved end residues are part of each CDR3. A D gene is named only where the DNA matches it firmly. Clone size appears in some rows only: once, few, many, or a class for an expanded clone.

v_gene	abundance	j_gene	d_gene	CDR3aa	CDR3nt
TRBV7-6	NA	TRBJ2-7	NA	CASSLSSTGNEQYF	TGTGCCAGCAGCCTAAGCTCGACAGGAAACGAGCAGTACTTC
TRBV29-1	few	TRBJ2-7	TRBD2	CSSTGYTSGRKVYEQYF	TGCAGCTCGACCGGGTATACTAGCGGGAGAAAGGTGTACGAGCAGTACTTC
TRBV11-2	few	TRBJ2-7	NA	CASTSGWGNYEQYF	TGTGCCAGCACCTCAGGCTGGGGAAACTACGAGCAGTACTTC
TRBV9	NA	TRBJ1-6	NA	CASSLGEQFRSPLHF	TGTGCCAGCAGCCTAGGGGAACAGTTTCGCTCACCCCTCCACTTT
TRBV5-1	few	TRBJ2-6	NA	CAGSLGTGTGANVLTF	TGCGCCGGCAGCTTGGGAACAGGGACCGGGGCCAACGTCCTGACTTTC
TRBV20-1	NA	TRBJ1-4	NA	CSARDHRGPNEKLFF	TGCAGTGCTAGAGATCATCGGGGCCCTAATGAAAAACTGTTTTTT
TRBV29-1	NA	TRBJ2-3	TRBD1	CSVGQAGIGTDTQYF	TGCAGCGTGGGACAGGCGGGAATCGGCACAGATACGCAGTATTTT
TRBV2	NA	TRBJ1-2	NA	CASSDGRGPPGYTF	TGTGCCAGCAGCGACGGGCGGGGACCGCCGGGCTACACCTTC
TRBV3-1	few	TRBJ2-2	TRBD2	CASSQVAGDTGELFF	TGTGCCAGCAGCCAGGTAGCGGGAGACACCGGGGAGCTGTTTTTT
TRBV7-6	NA	TRBJ2-1	NA	CASLVGGQSSYNEQFF	TGTGCCAGCTTAGTTGGGGGCCAAAGCTCCTACAATGAGCAGTTCTTC
TRBV18	NA	TRBJ1-4	NA	CASSPPGGVTEKLFF	TGTGCCAGCTCCCCCCCGGGGGGTGTGACTGAAAAACTGTTTTTT
TRBV7-9	NA	TRBJ2-6	NA	CASSLVPTSGANVLTF	TGTGCCAGCAGCTTAGTACCTACCTCTGGGGCCAACGTCCTGACTTTC
TRBV11-1	NA	TRBJ2-3	TRBD2	CASSASGGDEDTQYF	TGTGCCAGCAGCGCGAGCGGGGGGGATGAAGATACGCAGTATTTT
TRBV5-5	few	TRBJ1-5	NA	CASTIGVYSNQPQHF	TGTGCCAGCACGATCGGGGTGTATAGCAATCAGCCCCAGCATTTT